These T cell receptor beta chains were read from a single sample in a study of cytomegalovirus exposure and HLA in healthy donors. Using immunoSEQ multiplex PCR, the repertoire was profiled, and TCRdb retains in-frame clones only, with some absent. Found here are tens of thousands of clones, roughly 94% of them singletons; the top ten hold 2% to 2.5%. The sample was PBMCs. Every receptor here comes from a man aged 18 to 29 in good health and CMV-seronegative. CDR3s leave out the opening cysteine and the closing phenylalanine or tryptophan. Not every row has a clone size; where given, it reads once, few, many or a size class.

V,size,J,CDR3
TRBV6-1,few,TRBJ1-4,ASSEATGANEKLF
TRBV11-2,.,TRBJ2-1,ASSSLGLSNEQF
TRBV7-2,once,TRBJ2-3,ASSAGKGLAGGGGQY
TRBV5-1,.,TRBJ2-5,ASSLSLGETQY
TRBV25-1,once,TRBJ2-7,ASSELAVSYEQY
TRBV27,.,TRBJ2-1,ASSLSIQYNEQF
TRBV19,.,TRBJ2-5,ASSSRGGETQY
TRBV6-1,once,TRBJ1-5,ASSEPGHYSNQPQH
TRBV7-9,.,TRBJ2-7,ASSLRTGEFSGQY
TRBV5-6,.,TRBJ1-1,ASSLAGVSEAF
TRBV6-5,.,TRBJ2-1,ASSTSAGAYNEQF
TRBV19,.,TRBJ2-1,ASSMKTGGHEQF
TRBV29-1,.,TRBJ1-1,SVDIQGEAF
TRBV4-3,.,TRBJ1-2,ASSQTTGGVVGYT
TRBV9,.,TRBJ1-4,ASSVGQLMEEKLF
TRBV18,.,TRBJ1-1,ASSPPTVHRGLITEAF
TRBV28,.,TRBJ2-7,ASSFRGGRSSYEQY
TRBV28,.,TRBJ1-2,ASSLGQGYGYT
TRBV9,.,TRBJ2-6,ASSGTGANVLT
TRBV27,.,TRBJ2-7,ASSPDWPHEQY
TRBV11-2,.,TRBJ1-2,ASSSGTGGGYGYT
TRBV6-1,.,TRBJ1-2,ASEKGKISGYT
TRBV29-1,.,TRBJ1-1,SVEVGRQGGNTEAF
TRBV4-3,few,TRBJ1-2,ASSQAGGNAPGYT
TRBV7-9,.,TRBJ1-2,ASSPVDREGGYT
TRBV7-2,.,TRBJ1-4,ASSSNRGPTEKLF
TRBV7-6,.,TRBJ2-7,ASSPRTAYEQY
TRBV4-1,.,TRBJ2-7,ASSQDNPTGGYEQY